The clone carrying this T cell receptor beta chain was detected only a few times. No antigen is known for it. The record originates from a study of blood T cells in healthy people across ages. General study points: Diversity of TCR beta per million T cells declined in a roughly linear way with age.

The germline V and J ends were trimmed by 3 bases and 7 bases, with 21 bases remaining between them. The CDR3 spans 16 residues. Germline V gives CDR1 LGHDT, CDR2 YNNKEL (reference sequence). PCR was performed a second time for about 7 to 12 cycles using a sample-barcoded 5' primer and a J-beta primer mix. TCRdb ran MiXCR on the 5' RACE reads and lists one entry per CDR3 protein. Counted here are some 900,000 distinct CDR3 sequences, about 28% occurring once; the ten biggest clones make up roughly 17%. Material: blood. The sequence came from a woman older than 75 in good health. V is TRBV3-1 and J is TRBJ1-2; D remains unclear. The CDR3 here is CASSQVNRAPPFGYTF. CDR3 in DNA: TGTGCCAGCAGCCAGGTGAATCGAGCGCCTCCCTTTGGCTACACCTTC.